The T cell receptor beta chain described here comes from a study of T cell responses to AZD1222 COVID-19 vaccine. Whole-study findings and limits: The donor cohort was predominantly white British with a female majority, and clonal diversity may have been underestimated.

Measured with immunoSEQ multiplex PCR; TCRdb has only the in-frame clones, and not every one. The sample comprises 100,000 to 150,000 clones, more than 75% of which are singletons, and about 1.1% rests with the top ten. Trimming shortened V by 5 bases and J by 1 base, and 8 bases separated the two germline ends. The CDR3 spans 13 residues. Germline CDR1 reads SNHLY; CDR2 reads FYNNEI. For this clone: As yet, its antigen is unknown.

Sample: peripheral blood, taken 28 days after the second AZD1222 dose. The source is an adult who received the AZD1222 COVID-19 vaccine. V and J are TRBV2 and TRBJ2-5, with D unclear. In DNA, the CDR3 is TGTGCCAGCAGTCCCTTATTCCAAGAGACCCAGTACTTC. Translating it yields CASSPLFQETQYF. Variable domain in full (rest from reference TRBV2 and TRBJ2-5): EPEVTQTPSHQVTQMGQEVILRCVPISNHLYFYWYRQILGQKVEFLVSFYNNEISEKSEIFDDQFSVERPDGSNFTLKIRSTKLEDSAMYFCASSPLFQETQYFGPGTRLLVL.